This entry is about one T cell receptor beta chain. The antigen remains unidentified. The source of the sample is a study of CD8 T cells in Susac syndrome. cDNA came from 0.5 to 1 ug RNA primed by random hexamers. A single record per CDR3 protein comes from TCRdb applying MiXCR to the immunoSEQ multiplex PCR reads. The sample lists around 140,000 distinct CDR3 sequences; over 75% were seen once. The authors sequenced TCR beta from blood CD8+ and CD4+ T cells. Both CD4+ and CD8+ T cells were negatively isolated, and TEMRA cells underwent FACS enrichment. The study, taken as a whole, reports: It was acknowledged by the study that relatively few individuals were included in its TCR sequencing and HLA analysis.

This TCR derives from a human donor with multiple sclerosis. Sequenced input: CD8+ T cells from PBMCs.

The CDR3 spells CASSRRDEQFF. The CDR3 nucleotides read TGTGCCAGCAGCCGGAGAGATGAGCAGTTCTTC. The chain joins TRBV4-2 to TRBJ2-1; D unresolved. The germline V gene encodes CDR1 LGHNA and CDR2 YNFKEQ. Trimming took 4 bases from V and 8 from J, leaving 6 bases between them. The CDR3 length is 11 residues.